This T cell receptor beta chain came from a study of early T cells in non-severe SARS-CoV-2 infection. The wider study: Sequenced material consisted of bulk RNA (from unsorted whole blood), and chains were unpaired.

Regarding the study as a whole: Sequences matched to VDJdb favored anti-spike CD8 responses, while private and CD4 specificities were missed.

This clonotype was found many times. Its target is not known. V lost 2 bases, J lost 5 bases, and 7 bases lay in between. CDR1 and CDR2 from the germline V gene are DFQATT and SNEGSKA (reference sequence). This CDR3 is 12 amino acids long. The protocol attached unique molecular identifiers to individual cDNA molecules. A single record per CDR3 protein comes from TCRdb applying MiXCR to the 5' RACE reads. The sample contains tens of thousands of distinct CDR3 sequences, approximately 6.1% of which appear only once. The sequence came from an adult who was a healthcare worker with PCR-confirmed SARS-CoV-2 infection or an uninfected control (not recorded which). Material: whole blood, obtained at baseline. The rearrangement links TRBV20-1 to TRBJ2-1; unclear D gene. The CDR3 spells CSARTANNEQFF. For the CDR3, the DNA is TGCAGTGCTAGAACAGCTAACAATGAGCAGTTCTTC.